A single TCR beta chain is shown here with its context. Germline V gene sequence: CDR1 LNHNV, CDR2 YYDKDF (reference sequence). This CDR3 has 19 amino acids. V was clipped by 0 bases and J by 10 bases; unmatched bases: 21. The sample belongs to a study of blood T cell repertoires in COVID-19. TCRdb's copy holds only in-frame clones and misses some; the assay was immunoSEQ multiplex PCR. The table records some 300,000 clones, approximately 90% of them present only once. V gene TRBV15 combines with J gene TRBJ2-1; 7 bases are shared with TRBD2. The sequence was collected from a woman aged 50 to 60 with COVID-19, enrolled during active disease. The sample taken for sequencing was peripheral blood. The CDR3 region has the DNA TGTGCCACCAGCAGAGATTTTCTCCAGGGCGGGAGATTCTACAGGGAGCAGTTCTTC. It yields the protein CATSRDFLQGGRFYREQFF.